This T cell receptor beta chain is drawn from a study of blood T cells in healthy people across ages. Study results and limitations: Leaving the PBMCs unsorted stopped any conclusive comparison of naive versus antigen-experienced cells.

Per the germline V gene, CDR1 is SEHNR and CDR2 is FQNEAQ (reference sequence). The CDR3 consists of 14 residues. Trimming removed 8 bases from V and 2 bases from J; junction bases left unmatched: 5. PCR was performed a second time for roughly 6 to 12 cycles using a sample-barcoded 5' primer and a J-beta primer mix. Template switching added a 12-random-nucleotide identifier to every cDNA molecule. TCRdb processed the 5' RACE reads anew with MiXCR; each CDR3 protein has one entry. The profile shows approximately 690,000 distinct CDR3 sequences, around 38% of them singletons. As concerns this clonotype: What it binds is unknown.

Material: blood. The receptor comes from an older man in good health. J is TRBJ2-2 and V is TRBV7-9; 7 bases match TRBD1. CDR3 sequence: CASPRGINTGELFF. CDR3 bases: TGTGCCAGCCCCAGGGGGATTAACACCGGGGAGCTGTTTTTT.